These T cell receptor beta chains were read from a single sample in a study of T-cell reconstitution after alpha-beta-depleted transplantation in children. Via MiXCR, TCRdb re-called the PCR reads, giving one row per CDR3 protein. This table has over 70,000 distinct CDR3 sequences, roughly 8% appearing once. Sequenced here: PBMCs from the stem cell graft donor, sampled from the stem cell graft. The receptors shown here come from a human donor who donated a stem cell graft to a child with congenital amegakaryocytic thrombocytopenia. Each CDR3 is given with its conserved first and last residue.

v_call | cdr3_aa
TRBV12-3/TRBV12-4 | CASSLWAASGNTIYF
TRBV9 | CASSRGGAVNTEAFF
TRBV5-1 | CASSFTTGASSTEAFF
TRBV20-1 | CSARTSRTYQETQYF
TRBV12-3/TRBV12-4 | CASSIQGEAFF
TRBV6-2/TRBV6-3 | CASNYDDWTGGVGMNTEAFF
TRBV4-2 | CASSRPGPHNEQFF
TRBV9 | CASLCRPGNTIYF
TRBV20-1 | CSARDPALGANYGYTF
TRBV6-5 | CASSYSRARETQYF
TRBV9 | CASSVPGADTQYF
TRBV27 | CASSLKVSYNEQFF
TRBV18 | CASSPLAENTEAFF
TRBV30 | CAWSQFMNTEAFF
TRBV29-1 | CSVGLSGSSYNEQFF
TRBV5-1 | CASSLVAPGRNSPLHF
TRBV5-1 | CASSLAATPEEKLFF
TRBV5-1 | CASSRQERIEKTQYF
TRBV20-1 | CSRRGDQETQYF
TRBV28 | CASSPGRRVISRPQHF
TRBV5-1 | CASSLKFPDSSYNSPLHF
TRBV19 | CASSFVLAESTDTQYF
TRBV11-1 | CASSSPLSGVSGGSGANVLTF
TRBV7-8 | CASSKTSGRWYEQYF
TRBV14 | CASSPFMNTEAFF
TRBV10-3 | CAISSTTGLDYGYTF
TRBV27 | CASRGTGDHEKLFF
TRBV7-6 | CASSLVGTGGTEAFF
TRBV18 | CASSPPVETRSYEQYF
TRBV23-1 | CASSLTVINEKLFF
TRBV7-3 | CASSMGAATDTQYF
TRBV20-1 | CSANSYGYTF
TRBV29-1 | CSVEGITTVYTGSYNEQFF
TRBV20-1 | CSANQLAGSTDTQYF
TRBV20-1 | CRGSGGDEQFF
TRBV28 | CASSYHTGGYGYTF
TRBV6-2/TRBV6-3 | CASILNTPSGALRSEQYF
TRBV7-9 | CASSFGLNSYNEQFF
TRBV27 | CASSPPGPSGANVLTF
TRBV12-2 | CASRLAWERGSGNTIYF
TRBV4-3 | CASSQDSHPGDHQPQHF
TRBV4-3 | CASSQAGGGEQFF
TRBV12-3/TRBV12-4 | CASSRDRGDTGELFF
TRBV27 | CASSLSRGPGTEAFF
TRBV20-1 | CSARYQDAYEQYF
TRBV4-2 | CASSQGLPCREQFF
TRBV20-1 | CSASGGAPGNEQFF
TRBV5-1 | CASSLAGAGAETQYF
TRBV29-1 | CSVEKALTGFDTQYF
TRBV6-5 | CASSLAGRNEQFF